This TCR beta chain was found in a study of regulatory T cells in long-lasting Graves disease. Whole-study context: Antithyroid drug exposure in newly diagnosed Graves' patients had lasted under 3 months. Study-wide points: Favored gene segments in persistent disease were TRBV28, TRBJ1-2 and TRBJ2-5. It is possible that accuracy was reduced by the small size of the sample.

This clonotype came up many times. The antigen is unknown. As to time point: newly diagnosed GD, antithyroid drugs for less than 3 months. Construction of the TCR library relied on RNA isolated from PBMCs. American Thyroid Association guidelines defined Graves' disease diagnosis. To make TCR beta libraries, researchers used iRepertoire HTBI primers and Arm-PCR of CDR3 regions. TCRdb independently ran MiXCR on the multiplex PCR reads; one entry per CDR3 protein. The repertoire has about 320,000 distinct CDR3 sequences, 18% of them found once; the top ten carry 38%. Looked up from germline, CDR1 is LGHDT and CDR2 is YNNKEL (reference sequence). Trimming removed 8 bases at V and 5 bases at J, with 21 bases between. The CDR3 is made up of 16 amino acids.

This sequence joins TRBV3-1 and TRBJ2-2; D is unresolved. Sequencing was performed on peripheral blood mononuclear cells (PBMCs), taken at new diagnosis, from a patient treated with antithyroid drugs. The receptor's source is a female donor with Graves disease. CDR3 nucleotide sequence: TGTGCCAGCGGCGGACGCCGGCAGGATCGGACCGGGGAGCTGTTTTTT. As protein: CASGGRRQDRTGELFF.